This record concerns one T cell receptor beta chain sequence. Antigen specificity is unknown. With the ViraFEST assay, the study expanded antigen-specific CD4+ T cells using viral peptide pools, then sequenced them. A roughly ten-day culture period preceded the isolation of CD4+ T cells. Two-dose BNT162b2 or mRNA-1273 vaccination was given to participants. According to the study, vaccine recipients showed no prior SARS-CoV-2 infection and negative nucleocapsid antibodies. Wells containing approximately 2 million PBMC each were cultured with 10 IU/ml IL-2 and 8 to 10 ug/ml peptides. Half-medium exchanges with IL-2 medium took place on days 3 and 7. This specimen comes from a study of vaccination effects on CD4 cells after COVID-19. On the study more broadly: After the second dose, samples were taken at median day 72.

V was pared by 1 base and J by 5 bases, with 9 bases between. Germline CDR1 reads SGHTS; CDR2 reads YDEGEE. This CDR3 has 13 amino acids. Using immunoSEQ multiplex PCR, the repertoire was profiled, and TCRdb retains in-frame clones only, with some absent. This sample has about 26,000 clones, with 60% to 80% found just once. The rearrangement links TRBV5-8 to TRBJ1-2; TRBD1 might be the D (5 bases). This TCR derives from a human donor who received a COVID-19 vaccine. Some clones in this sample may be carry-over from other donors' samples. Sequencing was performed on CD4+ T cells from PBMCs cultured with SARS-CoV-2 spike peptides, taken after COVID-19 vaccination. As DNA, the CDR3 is TGTGCCAGCAGCTTGTCAGGGAAGTATGGCTACACCTTC. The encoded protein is CASSLSGKYGYTF.